The 11 T cell receptor beta chains given below trace back to one sample, sequenced in a study of beta chain features in type 1 diabetes. The study reverse transcribed the entire isolated RNA, so it sequenced expressed TCRB transcripts. The data were produced by immunoSEQ multiplex PCR, yet TCRdb's version contains in-frame clones alone and is incomplete. Seen here are tens of thousands of clones, under 35% observed once, and the top ten hold 0.45%. The sequencing input was stem cell memory CD4+ T cells from blood. The receptors derive from a woman aged 18-30 years in good health.

This chain uses TRBV7-2 with TRBJ2-2; D is ambiguous. Trimming stripped 6 bases from V and 5 bases from J, with 13 bases between. Germline V lookup: CDR1 SGHTA, CDR2 FQGNSA. This CDR3 is built from 14 residues. The CDR3 DNA is TGTGCCAGCAGTGAAGTCGACGGGACCGGGGAGCTGTTTTTT. This sequence encodes CASSEVDGTGELFF.

The CDR3 protein is CAWSNRGNQPQHF. In DNA, the CDR3 is TGTGCCTGGAGTAACCGAGGGAATCAGCCCCAGCATTTT. V usage is TRBV30 and J usage is TRBJ1-5; no clear D gene. This CDR3 comprises 13 residues. The germline CDR1 and CDR2 sequences are GTSNPN and SVGIG (reference sequence). V lost 2 bases and J lost 4, with 9 bases in between.

In this sample, this clone turned up a few times. The chain couples TRBV9 to TRBJ2-1; 13 bases match TRBD2. V lost 2 bases, J lost 9 bases, and 8 bases stayed unmatched. The CDR3 covers 16 residues. Germline V gene lookup returns CDR1 SGDLS and CDR2 YYNGEE. CDR3 sequence reads: CASSVRLAGGQGEQFF. The CDR3 DNA is TGTGCCAGCAGCGTTAGACTAGCGGGGGGCCAGGGTGAGCAGTTCTTC.

V usage is TRBV5-6 and J usage is TRBJ2-5, with 10 positions matching TRBD2. Per the germline V gene, CDR1 is SGHDT and CDR2 is YYEEEE. This CDR3 is built from 17 residues. After removal of 6 bases from V and 3 bases from J, the junction contained 14 bases not matched to a gene. CDR3 region: CASIAPRLAGEEETQYF. The DNA for the CDR3 is TGTGCCAGCATCGCCCCGCGGCTAGCGGGAGAGGAAGAGACCCAGTACTTC.

This clone turned up a few times. The V call is TRBV7-3, the J call TRBJ1-6; 8 positions match TRBD1. The V and J ends lost 5 bases and 11 bases, in that order; junction bases with no gene match: 8. This CDR3 has 14 amino acids. CDR1 is SGHTA and CDR2 is FQGTGA in the germline V gene. CDR3 in DNA: TGTGCCAGCAGCCCCGGACAGGGTGGGACACCCCTCCACTTT. Its protein is CASSPGQGGTPLHF.

V gene TRBV19 combines with J gene TRBJ2-1, with D perhaps TRBD2 (6 bases). Trimming removed 6 bases from V and 8 bases from J, with 23 bases in between. Germline loops: CDR1 LNHDA, CDR2 SQIVND (reference sequence). The CDR3 loop spans 16 amino acids. CDR3: CASSRSGGVRGDEQFF. CDR3 DNA sequence: TGTGCCAGTAGCCGTTCCGGCGGGGTCCGTGGAGATGAGCAGTTCTTC.

This clone has more than one count but fewer than ten. The CDR3 sequence: CAWSVRDIGIQGYTF. CDR3 DNA: TGTGCCTGGAGTGTACGGGACATTGGTATACAGGGCTACACCTTC. V and J are TRBV30 and TRBJ1-2; TRBD1 is a possible D gene (6 bases). This CDR3 spans 15 amino acids. The germline V gene has CDR1 GTSNPN and CDR2 SVGIG (reference sequence). V was shortened by 0 bases and J by 8 bases, with 19 bases between the two germline ends.

The rearrangement uses TRBV25-1 and TRBJ1-2; possibly TRBD1 for D (6 bases). The CDR3 loop spans 14 amino acids. The V gene lost 8 bases and the J gene lost 4 bases, with 17 bases spanning the gap. From germline, CDR1 is MGHDK and CDR2 SYGVNS. CDR3 amino acids: CASSGDQGIYGYTF. CDR3 DNA sequence: TGTGCCAGCTCCGGGGATCAGGGGATCTATGGCTACACCTTC.

The chain combines TRBV19 with TRBJ2-7, with D perhaps TRBD1 (6 bases). This CDR3 has 14 amino acids. From germline, CDR1 is LNHDA and CDR2 SQIVND (reference sequence). The V gene lost 3 bases and the J gene lost 5 bases, with 14 bases spanning the gap. In DNA, the CDR3 is TGTGCCAGTAGTATGGACAGCCGAAGGAACGAGCAGTACTTC. Protein sequence: CASSMDSRRNEQYF.

The sample holds a few counts of this clone. The rearrangement uses TRBV27 and TRBJ2-5; D may be TRBD1 (6 bases). Deletions cut 2 bases from V and 4 bases from J, with 8 bases between. This CDR3 has 13 residues. Germline V gene data show CDR1 as MNHEY and CDR2 as SMNVEV (reference sequence). CDR3: CASSLVRGETQYF. CDR3 in DNA: TGTGCCAGCAGTTTAGTCAGGGGAGAGACCCAGTACTTC.

The chain links TRBV2 to TRBJ1-5; D is ambiguous. CDR1 is SNHLY, CDR2 FYNNEI, per germline. CDR3 size: 12 residues. V dropped 11 bases and J dropped 3 bases, with 11 bases sitting between them. CDR3: CAAAGDNQPQHF. DNA for the CDR3: TGTGCCGCGGCCGGGGACAATCAGCCCCAGCATTTT.